What follows describes a single T cell receptor beta chain. Its recognized antigen is unknown. No clone much larger than this one lies a single base away; base qualities are absent. TCRbeta CDR3 regions were amplified from genomic DNA by means of the immunoSEQ Assay, a bias-controlled multiplex PCR. The original methods were these. The number of nucleated cells in each sample was estimated by amplification of reference gene primers within the assay. To quantify the absolute abundance of each unique TCRbeta CDR3 rearrangement, sequence reads were collapsed and filtered. For each sample, productive Simpson clonality was calculated as the square root of Simpson's diversity index over productive rearrangements. In TCRdb, the immuneACCESS table is reduced to in-frame sequences with V and J assigned. These tables do not hold every clone; where another copy was compared, an unresolved V gene accounts for under half, and the others remain unexplained. The V and J calls and the clone size are those of that table, but D and trimming were determined from the DNA. This sample holds approximately 140,000 clones; 70% to 90% were observed only once. The top ten hold 25% to 35% of the sample.

The collaborating institutions used their own protocols to collect whole blood in K2EDTA tubes. For TCRbeta analysis, collaborators shipped samples as frozen whole blood, isolated PBMCs, or DNA extracted from either of those sample types. This sample is part of a study of blood T cell repertoires in COVID-19 (dated by TCRdb to 2018 to 2020). Some background on the complete study: Collaborator samples came from the United States, Italy and Spain and covered acute and convalescent phases of COVID-19. The prospective study material was composed of cDNA or gDNA derived from T cells, B-cell-depleted T cells, or PBMCs. Subjects who had been exposed to COVID-19, were actively infected with it, or had recovered from it provided the deeply sampled blood TCRbeta repertoires that made up the dataset. The repertoires were released in a freely available public database intended as a resource for research on the immune response to SARS-CoV-2. The samples were drawn from the first 160 participants of the ongoing ImmuneRACE study and from 950 to 1,500 subjects provided by 6 global collaborators. Sample metadata almost always included a de-identified subject ID, COVID-19 status, age in years and sex. Where available, HLA class I and class II types were taken from metadata supplied by the sample provider and were not determined by assay-based typing. Results the study describes overall, beyond this receptor: How much clinical and demographic metadata was included differed by source and by participant, and the metadata was provided uncurated.

CDR1 and CDR2 were assigned from the germline V gene as SGDLS and YYNGEE. Its CDR3 holds 12 amino acids, cysteine through phenylalanine. The retained sequence is limited to the CDR3, 36 bases, with the frame set at the first base. V gives up 0 bases and J gives up 8 bases, and the segment between their germline ends measures 8 bases. This sequence originates from a human donor in a cohort sampled during active COVID-19. The sequence links TRBV9 to TRBJ1-2, with the D gene not confidently named. Source material: peripheral blood. The CDR3 protein sequence reads: CASSVASRGYTF. The nucleotides are TGTGCCAGCAGCGTAGCCTCCCGGGGCTACACCTTC.